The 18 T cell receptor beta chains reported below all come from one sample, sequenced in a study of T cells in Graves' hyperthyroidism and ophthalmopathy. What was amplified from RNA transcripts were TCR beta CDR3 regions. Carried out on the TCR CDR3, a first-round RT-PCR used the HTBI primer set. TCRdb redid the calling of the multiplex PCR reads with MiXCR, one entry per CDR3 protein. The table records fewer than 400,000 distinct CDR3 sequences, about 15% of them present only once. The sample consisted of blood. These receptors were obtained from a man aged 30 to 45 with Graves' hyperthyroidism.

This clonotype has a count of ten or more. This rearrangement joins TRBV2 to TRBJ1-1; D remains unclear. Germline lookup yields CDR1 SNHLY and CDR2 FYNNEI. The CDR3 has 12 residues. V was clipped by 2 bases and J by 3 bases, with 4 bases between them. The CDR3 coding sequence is TGTGCCAGCAGTGAATTGGACACTGAAGCTTTCTTT. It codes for CASSELDTEAFF.

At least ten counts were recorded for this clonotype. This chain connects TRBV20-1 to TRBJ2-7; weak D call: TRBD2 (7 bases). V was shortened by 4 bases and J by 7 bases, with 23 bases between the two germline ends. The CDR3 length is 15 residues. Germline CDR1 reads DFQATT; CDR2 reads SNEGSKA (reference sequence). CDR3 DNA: TGCAGTGCTACCACTCCGGGGCCTGGGAGGGGGGAGCAGTACTTC. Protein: CSATTPGPGRGEQYF.

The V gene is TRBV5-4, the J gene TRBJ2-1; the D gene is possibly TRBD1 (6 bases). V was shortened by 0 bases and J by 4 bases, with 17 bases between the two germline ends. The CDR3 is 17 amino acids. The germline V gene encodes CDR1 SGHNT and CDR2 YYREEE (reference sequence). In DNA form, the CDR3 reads TGTGCCAGCAGCTTGGGGGGGCCGGCGGATGCTTACAATGAGCAGTTCTTC. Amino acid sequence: CASSLGGPADAYNEQFF.

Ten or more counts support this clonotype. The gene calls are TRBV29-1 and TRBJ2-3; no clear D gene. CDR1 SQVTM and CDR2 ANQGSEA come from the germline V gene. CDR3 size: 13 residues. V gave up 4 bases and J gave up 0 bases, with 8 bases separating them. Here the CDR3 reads CSVGHASTDTQYF. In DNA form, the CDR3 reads TGCAGCGTTGGACATGCTAGCACAGATACGCAGTATTTT.

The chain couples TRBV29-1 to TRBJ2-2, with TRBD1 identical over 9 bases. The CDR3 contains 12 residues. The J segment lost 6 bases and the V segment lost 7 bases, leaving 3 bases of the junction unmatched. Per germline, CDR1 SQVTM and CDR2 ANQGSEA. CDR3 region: CSATGGSGELFF. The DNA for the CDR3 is TGCAGCGCCACAGGGGGCTCCGGGGAGCTGTTTTTT.

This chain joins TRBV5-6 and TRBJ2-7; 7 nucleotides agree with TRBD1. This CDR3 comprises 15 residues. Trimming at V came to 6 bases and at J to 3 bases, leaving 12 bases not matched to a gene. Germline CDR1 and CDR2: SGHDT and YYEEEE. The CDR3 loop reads CASKSPWQGDYEQYF. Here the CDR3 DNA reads TGTGCCAGCAAATCCCCTTGGCAGGGGGACTACGAGCAGTACTTC.

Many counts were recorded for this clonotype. CDR3 in amino acids: CASSLDSSGYNEQFF. The CDR3 DNA reads TGTGCCAGCAGCTTAGACTCTAGCGGGTACAATGAGCAGTTCTTC. The chain links TRBV7-2 to TRBJ2-1; 8 bases are shared with TRBD2. With 1 base clipped from V and 4 bases from J, the junction kept 3 bases outside the gene matches. The CDR3 covers 15 residues. Germline-derived CDR1 and CDR2 are SGHTA and FQGNSA.

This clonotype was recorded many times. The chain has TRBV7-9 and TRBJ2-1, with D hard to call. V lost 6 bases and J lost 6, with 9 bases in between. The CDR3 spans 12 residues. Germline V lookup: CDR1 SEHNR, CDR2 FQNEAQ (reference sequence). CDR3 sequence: CASRTLGNEQFF. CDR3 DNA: TGTGCCAGCAGGACCCTGGGCAATGAGCAGTTCTTC.

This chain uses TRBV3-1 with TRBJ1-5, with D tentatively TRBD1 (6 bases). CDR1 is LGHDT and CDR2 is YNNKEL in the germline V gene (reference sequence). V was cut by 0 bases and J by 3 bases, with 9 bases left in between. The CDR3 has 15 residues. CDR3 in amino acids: CASSQDYRDNQPQHF. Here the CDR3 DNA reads TGTGCCAGCAGCCAAGATTACAGGGACAATCAGCCCCAGCATTTT.

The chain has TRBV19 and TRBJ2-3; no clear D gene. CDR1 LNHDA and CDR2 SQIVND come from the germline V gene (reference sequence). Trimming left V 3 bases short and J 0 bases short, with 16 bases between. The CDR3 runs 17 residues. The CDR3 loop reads CASSILTFGSSTDTQYF. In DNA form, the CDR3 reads TGTGCCAGTAGTATCCTGACCTTCGGGTCAAGCACAGATACGCAGTATTTT.

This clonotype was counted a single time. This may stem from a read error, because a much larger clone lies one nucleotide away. Here the CDR3 DNA reads TGTGCCAGCGGCCCGCCAGAGGGGGGTAGTCAGCCCCAGCATTTT. It codes for CASGPPEGGSQPQHF. The rearrangement joins TRBV2 to TRBJ1-5, with D perhaps TRBD1 (6 bases). There are 15 residues in the CDR3. V lost 8 bases and J lost 6, with 20 bases in between. From germline, CDR1 is SNHLY and CDR2 FYNNEI.

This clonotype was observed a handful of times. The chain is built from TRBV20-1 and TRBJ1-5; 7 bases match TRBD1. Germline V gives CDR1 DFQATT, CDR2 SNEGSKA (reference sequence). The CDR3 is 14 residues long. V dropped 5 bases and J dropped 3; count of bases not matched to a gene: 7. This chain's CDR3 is CSAEEGAINQPQHF. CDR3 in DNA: TGCAGTGCTGAGGAGGGGGCCATCAATCAGCCCCAGCATTTT.

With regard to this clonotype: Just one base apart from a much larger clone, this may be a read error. The CDR3 sequence: CASSLARANYGYTF. In nucleotides, the CDR3 is TGTGCCAGCAGCCTCGCGAGGGCGAACTATGGCTACACCTTC. The genes are TRBV7-9 and TRBJ1-2; no definite D call. Between the trimmed V and J ends, which lost 5 bases and 2 bases, there was a span of 12 bases. The CDR3 spans 14 residues. CDR1 SEHNR and CDR2 FQNEAQ come from the germline V gene (reference sequence).

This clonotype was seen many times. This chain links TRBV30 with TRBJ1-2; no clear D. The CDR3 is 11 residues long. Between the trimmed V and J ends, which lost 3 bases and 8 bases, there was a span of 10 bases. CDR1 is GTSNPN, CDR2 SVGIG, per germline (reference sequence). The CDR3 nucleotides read TGTGCCTGGAGGCGATCGCGGGGCTACACCTTC. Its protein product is CAWRRSRGYTF.

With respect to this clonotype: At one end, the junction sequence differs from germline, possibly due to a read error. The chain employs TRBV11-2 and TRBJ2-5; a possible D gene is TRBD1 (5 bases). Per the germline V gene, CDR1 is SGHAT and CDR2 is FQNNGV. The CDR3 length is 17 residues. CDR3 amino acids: CASSLDRTRSHRETQCF. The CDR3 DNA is TGTGCCAGCAGCTTAGACCGGACACGGTCTCATCGAGAGACCCAGTGCTTC. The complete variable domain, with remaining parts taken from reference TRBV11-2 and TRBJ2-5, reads EAGVAQSPRYKIIEKRQSVAFWCNPISGHATLYWYQQILGQGPKLLIQFQNNGVVDDSQLPKDRFSAERLKGVDSTLKIQPAKLEDSAVYLCASSLDRTRSHRETQCFGPGTRLLVL.

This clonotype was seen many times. The CDR3 bases are TGTGCCAGCAGCTTATGGGACGGCTACGAGCAGTACTTC. It specifies CASSLWDGYEQYF. The gene calls are TRBV7-2 and TRBJ2-7, with D perhaps given as TRBD1 or TRBD2 (5 bases each). Trimming took off 2 bases at V and 3 bases at J, with 8 bases between the two ends. Looked up from germline, CDR1 is SGHTA and CDR2 is FQGNSA. This CDR3 spans 13 amino acids.

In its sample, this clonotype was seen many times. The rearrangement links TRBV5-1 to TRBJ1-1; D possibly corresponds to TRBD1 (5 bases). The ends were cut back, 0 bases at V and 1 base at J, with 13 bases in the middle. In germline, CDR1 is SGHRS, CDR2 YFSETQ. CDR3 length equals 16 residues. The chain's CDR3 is CASSLAGRGRNTEAFF. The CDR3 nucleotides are TGCGCCAGCAGCTTGGCGGGGCGCGGCCGGAACACTGAAGCTTTCTTT.

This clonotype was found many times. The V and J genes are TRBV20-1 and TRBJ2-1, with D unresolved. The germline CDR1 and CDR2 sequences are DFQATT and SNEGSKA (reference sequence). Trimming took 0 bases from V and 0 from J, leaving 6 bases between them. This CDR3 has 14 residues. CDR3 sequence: CSAREESSYNEQFF. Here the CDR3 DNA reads TGCAGTGCTAGAGAGGAGAGCTCCTACAATGAGCAGTTCTTC.